Below, 9 T cell receptor beta chains from the same sample are listed, as sequenced in a study of shared clonotypes between healthy human individuals. The table came from immunoSEQ multiplex PCR; TCRdb's copy has only in-frame clones and leaves some out. The sample consists of about 610,000 clones, around 97% of them appearing once. Sequenced material: naive CD4+ T cells sorted from blood. Noted subset: CD45RA+ positively selected. The receptors were gathered from a woman in her 30s in good health.

This clone was seen more than once but under ten times. The V call is TRBV7-9, the J call TRBJ1-2, with D unclear. The germline gives CDR1 SEHNR, CDR2 FQNEAQ (reference sequence). V gave up 0 bases and J gave up 4 bases, with 9 bases separating them. This CDR3 spans 14 amino acids. CDR3 region: CASSLAAGVYGYTF. The CDR3 region has the DNA TGTGCCAGCAGCTTAGCCGCTGGGGTCTATGGCTACACCTTC.

This chain joins TRBV25-1 and TRBJ2-2; TRBD2 is a possible D gene (6 bases). V was pared by 4 bases and J by 1 base, with 19 bases between. This CDR3 has 18 residues. Germline lookup yields CDR1 MGHDK and CDR2 SYGVNS. In nucleotides, the CDR3 is TGTGCCAGCAGTGGCCACGTTTGGGGGGAGCTGAACACCGGGGAGCTGTTTTTT. Its translation: CASSGHVWGELNTGELFF.

The chain has TRBV19 and TRBJ2-7; tentatively, D is TRBD1 (5 bases). V gave up 4 bases and J gave up 2 bases, with 12 bases separating them. The CDR3 runs 14 residues. Germline V gene data show CDR1 as LNHDA and CDR2 as SQIVND (reference sequence). The CDR3 sequence: CASSRSGMTYEQYF. DNA of the CDR3: TGTGCCAGTAGTAGATCAGGGATGACCTACGAGCAGTACTTC.

The chain employs TRBV2 and TRBJ1-5, with TRBD1 matching over 10 bases. CDR3 length: 14 amino acids. V lost 6 bases to trimming and J lost 6 bases; unmatched junction nucleotides: 5. CDR1 is SNHLY, CDR2 FYNNEI, per germline. As DNA, the CDR3 is TGTGCCAGCAGGGGGACAGGGGAGGGTCAGCCCCAGCATTTT. Its translation: CASRGTGEGQPQHF.

This chain joins TRBV30 and TRBJ1-2; 7 nucleotides agree with TRBD1. Germline lookup yields CDR1 GTSNPN and CDR2 SVGIG (reference sequence). Trimming removed 4 bases from V and 0 bases from J; junction bases left unmatched: 11. This CDR3 region has 16 residues. The CDR3 nucleotides are TGTGCCTGGAAGTCAGGGGGACCTTTCTCTAACTATGGCTACACCTTC. Protein product: CAWKSGGPFSNYGYTF.

V and J are TRBV14 and TRBJ2-7, with D hard to call. This CDR3 has 12 residues. CDR1 and CDR2 (germline): SGHDN, FVKESK. V was shortened by 4 bases and J by 2 bases, with 6 bases between the two germline ends. The CDR3 loop reads CASSLRTYEQYF. Here the CDR3 DNA reads TGTGCCAGCAGCCTCCGGACCTACGAGCAGTACTTC.

The rearrangement uses TRBV14 and TRBJ2-1; unclear D gene. The V end was cut by 1 base, the J end by 4 bases, with 8 bases between. The germline gives CDR1 SGHDN, CDR2 FVKESK. This CDR3 spans 14 amino acids. The CDR3 loop reads CASSQGLAYNEQFF. For the CDR3, the DNA is TGTGCCAGCAGCCAAGGACTGGCTTACAATGAGCAGTTCTTC.

The chain combines TRBV7-9 with TRBJ1-2; 7 bases line up with TRBD1. The CDR3 length is 16 residues. After removal of 0 bases from V and 0 bases from J, the junction contained 4 bases not matched to a gene. Germline-derived CDR1 and CDR2 are SEHNR and FQNEAQ (reference sequence). This CDR3 is CASSLARDRANYGYTF. The CDR3 coding sequence is TGTGCCAGCAGCTTAGCCCGGGACAGAGCTAACTATGGCTACACCTTC. Full variable domain (outside the CDR3, taken from reference TRBV7-9 and TRBJ1-2): DTGVSQNPRHKITKRGQNVTFRCDPISEHNRLYWYRQTLGQGPEFLTYFQNEAQLEKSRLLSDRFSAERPKGSFSTLEIQRTEQGDSAMYLCASSLARDRANYGYTFGSGTRLTVV.

This chain connects TRBV2 to TRBJ2-7; 8 bases line up with TRBD2. The germline gives CDR1 SNHLY, CDR2 FYNNEI. The ends lost 6 bases at V and 2 bases at J; junction bases unmatched: 9. The CDR3 is 15 amino acids. CDR3 sequence: CASRVTSGPTYEQYF. The CDR3 coding sequence is TGTGCCAGCAGGGTCACTAGCGGACCCACCTACGAGCAGTACTTC.